A single T cell receptor (beta chain) is shown here with its context. Its antigen is not identified. V trimming: 4 bases; J trimming: 1 base; junction bases outside the gene matches: 4. In germline, CDR1 is SGHKS, CDR2 YYEKEE (reference sequence). CDR3 length: 15 residues. With 60 Vbeta and 13 Jbeta primers, the PCR was carried out. Using immunoSEQ multiplex PCR, the repertoire was profiled, and TCRdb retains in-frame clones only, with some absent. This listing includes around 26,000 clones. The sample originates from a study of cytomegalovirus exposure and HLA in healthy donors. The study, taken as a whole, reports: A prior analysis recorded that most TCR beta V segments were productive about 87% or about 30% of the time. Per published reports, the classifier diagnosed cytomegalovirus status with high specificity and sensitivity. As was reported, the HLA-A and HLA-B alleles of most subjects were accurately predicted from TCR beta sequences.

This receptor was obtained from a male donor in good health and CMV-seropositive. Sequencing used PBMCs. V gene TRBV5-5 combines with J gene TRBJ2-2; 7 bases fit TRBD1. The DNA of the CDR3 is TGTGCCAGCAGCCGAAGGACAGGGAACACCGGGGAGCTGTTTTTT. Amino acids: CASSRRTGNTGELFF.